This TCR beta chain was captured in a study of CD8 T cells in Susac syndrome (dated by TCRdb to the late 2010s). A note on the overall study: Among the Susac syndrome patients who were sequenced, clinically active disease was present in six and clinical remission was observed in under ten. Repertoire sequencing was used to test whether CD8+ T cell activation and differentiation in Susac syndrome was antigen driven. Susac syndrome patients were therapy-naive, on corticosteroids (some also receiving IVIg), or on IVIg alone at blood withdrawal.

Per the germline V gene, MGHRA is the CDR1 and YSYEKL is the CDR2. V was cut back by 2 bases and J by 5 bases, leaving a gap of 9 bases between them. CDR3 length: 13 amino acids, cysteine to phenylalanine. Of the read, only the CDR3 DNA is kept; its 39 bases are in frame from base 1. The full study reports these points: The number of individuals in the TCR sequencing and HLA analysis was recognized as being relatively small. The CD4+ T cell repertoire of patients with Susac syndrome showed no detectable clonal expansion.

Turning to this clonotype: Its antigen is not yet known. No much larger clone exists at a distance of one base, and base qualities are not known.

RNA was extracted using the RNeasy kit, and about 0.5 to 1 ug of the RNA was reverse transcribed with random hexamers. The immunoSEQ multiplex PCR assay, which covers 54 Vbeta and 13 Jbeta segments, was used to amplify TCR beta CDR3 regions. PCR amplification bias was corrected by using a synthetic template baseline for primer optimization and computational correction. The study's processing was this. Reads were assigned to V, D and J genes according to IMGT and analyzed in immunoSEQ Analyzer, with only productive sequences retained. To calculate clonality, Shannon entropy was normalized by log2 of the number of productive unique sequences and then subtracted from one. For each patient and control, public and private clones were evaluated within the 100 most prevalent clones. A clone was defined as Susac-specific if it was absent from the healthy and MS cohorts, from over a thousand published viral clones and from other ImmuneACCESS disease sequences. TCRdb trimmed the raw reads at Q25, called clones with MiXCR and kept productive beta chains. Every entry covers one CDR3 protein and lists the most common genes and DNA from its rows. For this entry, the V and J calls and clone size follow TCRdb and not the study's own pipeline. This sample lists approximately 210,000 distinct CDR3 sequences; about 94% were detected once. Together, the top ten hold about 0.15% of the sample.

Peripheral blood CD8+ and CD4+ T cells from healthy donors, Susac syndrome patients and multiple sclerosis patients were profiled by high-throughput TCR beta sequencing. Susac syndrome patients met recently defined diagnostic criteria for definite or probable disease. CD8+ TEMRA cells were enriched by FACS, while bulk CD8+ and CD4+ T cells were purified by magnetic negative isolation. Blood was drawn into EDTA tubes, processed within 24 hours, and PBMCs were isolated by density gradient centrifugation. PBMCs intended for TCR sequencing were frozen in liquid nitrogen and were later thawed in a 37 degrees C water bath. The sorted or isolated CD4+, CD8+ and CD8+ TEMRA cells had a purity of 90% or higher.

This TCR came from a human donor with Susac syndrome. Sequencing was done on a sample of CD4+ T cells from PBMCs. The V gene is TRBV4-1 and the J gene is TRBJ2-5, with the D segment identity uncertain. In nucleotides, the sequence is TGCGCCAGCAGCCAATTCCACCGGGAGACCCAGTACTTC. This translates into CASSQFHRETQYF.